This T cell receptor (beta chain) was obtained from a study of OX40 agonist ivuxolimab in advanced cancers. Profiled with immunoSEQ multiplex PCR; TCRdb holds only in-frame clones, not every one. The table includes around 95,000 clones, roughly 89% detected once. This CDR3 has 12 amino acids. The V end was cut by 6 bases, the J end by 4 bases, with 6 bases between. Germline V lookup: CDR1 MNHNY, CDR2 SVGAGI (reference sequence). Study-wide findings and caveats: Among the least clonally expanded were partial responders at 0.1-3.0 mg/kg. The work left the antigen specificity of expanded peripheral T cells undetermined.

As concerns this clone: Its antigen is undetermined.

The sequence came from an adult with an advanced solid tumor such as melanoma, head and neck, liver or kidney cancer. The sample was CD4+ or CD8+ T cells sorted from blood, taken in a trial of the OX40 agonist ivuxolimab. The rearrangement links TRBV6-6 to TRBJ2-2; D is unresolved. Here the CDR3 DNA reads TGTGCCAGCAGCCCCGCCACCGGGGAGCTGTTTTTT. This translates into CASSPATGELFF.